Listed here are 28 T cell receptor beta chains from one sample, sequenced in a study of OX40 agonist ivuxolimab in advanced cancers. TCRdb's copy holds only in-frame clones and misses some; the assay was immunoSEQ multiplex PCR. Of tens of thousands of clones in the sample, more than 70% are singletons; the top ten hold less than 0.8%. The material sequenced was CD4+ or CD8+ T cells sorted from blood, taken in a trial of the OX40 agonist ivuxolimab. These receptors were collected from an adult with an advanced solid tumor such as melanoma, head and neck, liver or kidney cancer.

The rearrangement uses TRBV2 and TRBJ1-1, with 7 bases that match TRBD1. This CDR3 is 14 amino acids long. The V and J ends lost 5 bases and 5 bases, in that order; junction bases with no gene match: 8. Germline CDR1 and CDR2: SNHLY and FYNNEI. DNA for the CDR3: TGTGCCAGCAGTCGGGACAGCGGGGGGACTGAAGCTTTCTTT. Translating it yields CASSRDSGGTEAFF.

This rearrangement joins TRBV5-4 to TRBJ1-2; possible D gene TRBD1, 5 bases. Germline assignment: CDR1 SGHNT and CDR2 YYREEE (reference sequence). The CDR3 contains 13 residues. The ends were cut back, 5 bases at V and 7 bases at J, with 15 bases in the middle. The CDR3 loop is CASRSGTLGGYTF. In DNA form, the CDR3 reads TGTGCCAGCAGGTCCGGGACCCTGGGTGGCTACACCTTC.

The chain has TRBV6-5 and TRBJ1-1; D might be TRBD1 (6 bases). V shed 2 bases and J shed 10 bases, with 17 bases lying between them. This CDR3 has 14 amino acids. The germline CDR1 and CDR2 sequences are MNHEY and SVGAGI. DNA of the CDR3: TGTGCCAGCAGTTACAGGGTGGACAGTGTATTAGCTTTCTTT. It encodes CASSYRVDSVLAFF.

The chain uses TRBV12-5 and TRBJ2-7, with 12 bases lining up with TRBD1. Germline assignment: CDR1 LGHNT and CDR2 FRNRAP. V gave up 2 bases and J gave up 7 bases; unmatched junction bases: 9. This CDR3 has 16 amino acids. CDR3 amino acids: CASGLYPGQGAEEQYF. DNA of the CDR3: TGTGCTAGTGGTTTGTACCCGGGACAGGGGGCTGAGGAGCAGTACTTC.

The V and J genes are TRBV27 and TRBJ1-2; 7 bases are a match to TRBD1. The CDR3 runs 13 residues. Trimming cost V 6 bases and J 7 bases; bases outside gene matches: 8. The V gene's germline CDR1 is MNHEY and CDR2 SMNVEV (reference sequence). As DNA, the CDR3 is TGTGCCAGCAGCCGACAGGGAGATTTTGGCTACACCTTC. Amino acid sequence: CASSRQGDFGYTF.

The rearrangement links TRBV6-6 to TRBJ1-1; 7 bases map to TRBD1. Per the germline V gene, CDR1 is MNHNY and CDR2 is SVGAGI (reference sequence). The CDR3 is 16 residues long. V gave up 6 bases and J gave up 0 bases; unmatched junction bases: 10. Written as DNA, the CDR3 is TGTGCCAGCAGCCCTCTCCGGACAGGAATGAACACTGAAGCTTTCTTT. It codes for CASSPLRTGMNTEAFF.

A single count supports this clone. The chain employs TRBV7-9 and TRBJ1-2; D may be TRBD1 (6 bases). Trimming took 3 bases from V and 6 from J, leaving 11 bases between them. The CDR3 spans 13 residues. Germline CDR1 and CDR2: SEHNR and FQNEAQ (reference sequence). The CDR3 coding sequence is TGTGCCAGCAGCTTGGGGGGGGCCGATGGCTACACCTTC. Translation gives CASSLGGADGYTF. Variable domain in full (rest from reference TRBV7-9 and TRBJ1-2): DTGVSQNPRHKITKRGQNVTFRCDPISEHNRLYWYRQTLGQGPEFLTYFQNEAQLEKSRLLSDRFSAERPKGSFSTLEIQRTEQGDSAMYLCASSLGGADGYTFGSGTRLTVV.

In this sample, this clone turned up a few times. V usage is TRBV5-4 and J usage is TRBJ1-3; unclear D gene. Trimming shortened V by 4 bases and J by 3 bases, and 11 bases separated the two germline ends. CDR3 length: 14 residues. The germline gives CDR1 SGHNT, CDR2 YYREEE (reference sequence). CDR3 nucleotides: TGTGCCAGCAGCCCCCGGGAGAGTGGAAACACCATATATTTT. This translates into CASSPRESGNTIYF.

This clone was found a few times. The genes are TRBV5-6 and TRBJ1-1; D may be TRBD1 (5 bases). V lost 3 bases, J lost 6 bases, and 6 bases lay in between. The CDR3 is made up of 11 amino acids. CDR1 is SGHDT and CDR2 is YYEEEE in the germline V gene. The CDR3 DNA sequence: TGTGCCAGCAGCTGGGGGGCTGAAGCTTTCTTT. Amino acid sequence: CASSWGAEAFF.

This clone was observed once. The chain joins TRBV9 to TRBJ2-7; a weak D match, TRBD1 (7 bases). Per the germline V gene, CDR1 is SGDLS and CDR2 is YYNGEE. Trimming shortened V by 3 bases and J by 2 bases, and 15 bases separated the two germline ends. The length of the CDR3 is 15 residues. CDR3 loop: CASSGRDSNAYEQYF. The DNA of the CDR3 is TGTGCCAGCAGCGGGAGGGACAGCAACGCCTACGAGCAGTACTTC.

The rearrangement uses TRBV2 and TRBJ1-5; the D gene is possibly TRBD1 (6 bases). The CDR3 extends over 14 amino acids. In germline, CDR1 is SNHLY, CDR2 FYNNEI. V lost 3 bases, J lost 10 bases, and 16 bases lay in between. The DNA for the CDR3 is TGTGCCAGCAGTGACGGACAGCTCGGCGGCCCCCAGCATTTT. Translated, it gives CASSDGQLGGPQHF.

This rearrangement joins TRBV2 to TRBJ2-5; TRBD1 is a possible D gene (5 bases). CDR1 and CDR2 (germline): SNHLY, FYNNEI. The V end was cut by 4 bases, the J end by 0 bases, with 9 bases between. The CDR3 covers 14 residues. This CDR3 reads CASSGGIYQETQYF. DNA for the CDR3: TGTGCCAGCAGTGGGGGCATATACCAAGAGACCCAGTACTTC.

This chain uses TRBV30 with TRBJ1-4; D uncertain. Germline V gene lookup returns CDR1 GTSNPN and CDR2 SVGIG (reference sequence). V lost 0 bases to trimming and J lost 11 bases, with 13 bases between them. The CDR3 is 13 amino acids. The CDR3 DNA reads TGTGCCTGGAGTGTGGACCGTCGAGGGAAACTGTTTTTT. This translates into CAWSVDRRGKLFF.

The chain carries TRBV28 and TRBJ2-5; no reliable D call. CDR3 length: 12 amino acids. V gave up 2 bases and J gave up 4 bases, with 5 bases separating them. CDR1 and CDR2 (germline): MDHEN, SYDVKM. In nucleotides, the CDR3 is TGTGCCAGCAGTTTAGAGCTAGAGACCCAGTACTTC. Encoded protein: CASSLELETQYF.

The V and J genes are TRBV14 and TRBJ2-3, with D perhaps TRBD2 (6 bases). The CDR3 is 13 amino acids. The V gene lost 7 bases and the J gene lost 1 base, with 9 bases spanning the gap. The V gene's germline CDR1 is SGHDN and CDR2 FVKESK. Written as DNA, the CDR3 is TGTGCCAGCACCGCGGGACGCACAGATACGCAGTATTTT. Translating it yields CASTAGRTDTQYF.

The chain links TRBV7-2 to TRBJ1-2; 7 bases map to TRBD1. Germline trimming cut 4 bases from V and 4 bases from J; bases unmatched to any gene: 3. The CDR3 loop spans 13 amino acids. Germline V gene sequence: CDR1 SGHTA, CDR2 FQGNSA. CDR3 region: CASSWTGSYGYTF. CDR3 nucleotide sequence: TGTGCCAGCAGCTGGACAGGCTCCTATGGCTACACCTTC.

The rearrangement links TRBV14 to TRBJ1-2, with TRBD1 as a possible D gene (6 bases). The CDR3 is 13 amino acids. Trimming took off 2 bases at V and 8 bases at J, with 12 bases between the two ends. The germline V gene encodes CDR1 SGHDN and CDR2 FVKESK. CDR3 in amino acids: CASSQWGPEGYTF. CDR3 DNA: TGTGCCAGCAGCCAATGGGGGCCGGAGGGCTACACCTTC.

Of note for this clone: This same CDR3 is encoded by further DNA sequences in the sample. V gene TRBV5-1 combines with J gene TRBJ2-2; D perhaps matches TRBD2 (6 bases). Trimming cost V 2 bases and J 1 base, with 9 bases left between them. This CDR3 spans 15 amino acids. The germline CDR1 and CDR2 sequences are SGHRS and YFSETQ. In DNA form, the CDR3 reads TGCGCCAGCAGCTTATGGGGGGAGAACACCGGGGAGCTGTTTTTT. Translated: CASSLWGENTGELFF.

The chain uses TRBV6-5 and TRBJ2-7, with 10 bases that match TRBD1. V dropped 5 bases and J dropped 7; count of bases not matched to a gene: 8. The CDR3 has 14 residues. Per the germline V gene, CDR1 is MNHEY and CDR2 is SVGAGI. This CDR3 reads CASSEPGQGREQYF. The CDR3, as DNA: TGTGCCAGCAGTGAACCGGGACAGGGGAGAGAGCAGTACTTC.

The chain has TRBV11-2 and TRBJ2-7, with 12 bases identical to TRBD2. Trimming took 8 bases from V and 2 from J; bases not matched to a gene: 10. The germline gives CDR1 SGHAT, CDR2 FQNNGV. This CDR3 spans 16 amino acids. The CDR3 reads CASQETSGSLTYEQYF. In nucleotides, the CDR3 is TGTGCCAGCCAGGAGACTAGCGGGAGTTTAACCTACGAGCAGTACTTC.

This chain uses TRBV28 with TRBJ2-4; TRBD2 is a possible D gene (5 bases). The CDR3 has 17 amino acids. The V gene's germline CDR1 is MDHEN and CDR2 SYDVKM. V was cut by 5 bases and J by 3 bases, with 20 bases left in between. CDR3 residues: CASSRGPEVKSKNIQYF. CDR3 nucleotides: TGTGCCAGCAGTAGAGGGCCCGAAGTTAAGAGCAAAAACATTCAGTACTTC.

The CDR3 DNA reads as TGTGCCAGCTCATTGCAGGGCGGAGGGGGGCAGAGTAAGACCTTC. Amino acid sequence: CASSLQGGGGQSKTF. The chain combines TRBV5-4 with TRBJ1-2; maybe TRBD1 (6 bases). Germline V gene lookup returns CDR1 SGHNT and CDR2 YYREEE (reference sequence). V gave up 7 bases and J gave up 14 bases, with 30 bases separating them. This CDR3 is built from 15 residues.

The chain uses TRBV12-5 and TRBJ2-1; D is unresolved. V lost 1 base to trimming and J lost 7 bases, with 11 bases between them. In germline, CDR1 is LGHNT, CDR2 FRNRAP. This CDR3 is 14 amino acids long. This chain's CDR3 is CASGLGRAGNEQFF. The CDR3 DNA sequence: TGTGCTAGTGGTTTGGGACGGGCTGGGAATGAGCAGTTCTTC.

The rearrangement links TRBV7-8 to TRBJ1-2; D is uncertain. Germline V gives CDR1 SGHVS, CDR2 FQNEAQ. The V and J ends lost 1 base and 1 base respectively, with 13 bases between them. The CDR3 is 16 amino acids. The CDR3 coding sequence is TGTGCCAGCAGCTTAGGGGTCCTTCGCCTTAACTATGGCTACACCTTC. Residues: CASSLGVLRLNYGYTF.

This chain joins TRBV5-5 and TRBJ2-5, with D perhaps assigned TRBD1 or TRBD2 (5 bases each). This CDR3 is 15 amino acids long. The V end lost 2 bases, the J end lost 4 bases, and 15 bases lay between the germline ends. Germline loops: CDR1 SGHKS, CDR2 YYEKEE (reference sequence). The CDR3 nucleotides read TGTGCCAGCAGCTTAAGGGACCTTAGGGGAGAGACCCAGTACTTC. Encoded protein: CASSLRDLRGETQYF.

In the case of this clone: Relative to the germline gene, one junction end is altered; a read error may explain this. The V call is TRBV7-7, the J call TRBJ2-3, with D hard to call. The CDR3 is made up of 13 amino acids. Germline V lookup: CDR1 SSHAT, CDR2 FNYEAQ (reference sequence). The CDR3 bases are TGTGCTAGCAGCTTTGGACGGCTGGATACGCAGTATTTT. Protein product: CASSFGRLDTQYF.

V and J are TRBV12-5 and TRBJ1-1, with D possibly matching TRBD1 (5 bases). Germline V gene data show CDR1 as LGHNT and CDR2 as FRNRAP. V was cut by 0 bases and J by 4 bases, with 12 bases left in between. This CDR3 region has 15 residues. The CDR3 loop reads CASGLVPSGGTEAFF. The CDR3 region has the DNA TGTGCTAGTGGTTTGGTTCCGTCTGGGGGCACTGAAGCTTTCTTT.

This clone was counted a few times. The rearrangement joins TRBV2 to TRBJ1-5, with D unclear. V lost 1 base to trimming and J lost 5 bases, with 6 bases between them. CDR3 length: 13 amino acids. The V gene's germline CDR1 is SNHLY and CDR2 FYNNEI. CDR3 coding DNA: TGTGCCAGCAGTGAAGGGGGAGATCAGCCCCAGCATTTT. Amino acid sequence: CASSEGGDQPQHF.